Listed here is a single TCR beta chain. Germline assignment: CDR1 MNHEY and CDR2 SVGEGT. The CDR3 totals 16 residues. V shed 3 bases and J 1 base; nucleotides not matched to a gene: 6. The entry originates in a study of blood T cell repertoires in COVID-19. The table came from immunoSEQ multiplex PCR; TCRdb's copy has only in-frame clones and leaves some out. The sample has about 240,000 clones, roughly 80% seen once. V and J are TRBV6-2 or TRBV6-3 and TRBJ2-3; 8 bases line up with TRBD2. The clonotype originates from a woman older than 75 with COVID-19, enrolled during active disease. Sequenced: peripheral blood. The chain's CDR3 is CASSYREGVRTDTQYF. CDR3 nucleotide sequence: TGTGCCAGCAGTTATCGGGAGGGGGTGCGCACAGATACGCAGTATTTT.